This TCR beta chain stems from a study of blood T cell repertoires in COVID-19. Authors' processing steps: Estimated nucleated cell counts came from reference gene primer amplification. Sequencing was performed with immunoSEQ multiplex PCR; in TCRdb, only in-frame clones are kept and a portion is missing. V and J calls and clone size follow that table, whereas D and trimming were derived from the DNA. The repertoire holds 260,000 or so clones, with approximately 80% as singletons. The germline CDR1 and CDR2 sequences are SNHLY and FYNNEI. V shed 7 bases and J 7 bases; nucleotides not matched to a gene: 11. The CDR3 consists of 15 residues.

The clonotype was recovered from a human donor in a cohort sampled during active COVID-19. The sample consisted of peripheral blood. The chain combines TRBV2 with TRBJ1-4, with 8 bases that match TRBD1. Here the CDR3 reads CASTGRGQGGEKLFF. CDR3 DNA sequence: TGTGCCAGCACGGGGCGTGGACAGGGAGGTGAAAAACTGTTTTTT.